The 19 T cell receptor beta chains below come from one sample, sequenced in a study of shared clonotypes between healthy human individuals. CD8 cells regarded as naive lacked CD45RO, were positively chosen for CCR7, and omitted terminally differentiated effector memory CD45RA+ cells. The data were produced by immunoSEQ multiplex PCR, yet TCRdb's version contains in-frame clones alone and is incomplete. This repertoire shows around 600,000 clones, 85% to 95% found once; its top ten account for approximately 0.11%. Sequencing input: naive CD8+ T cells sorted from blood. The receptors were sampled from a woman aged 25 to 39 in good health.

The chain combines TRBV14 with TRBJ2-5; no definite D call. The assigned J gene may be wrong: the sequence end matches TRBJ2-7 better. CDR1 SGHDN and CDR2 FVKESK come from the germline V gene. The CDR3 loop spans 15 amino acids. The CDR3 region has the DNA TGTGCCAGCAGCCAAGAGCGCGCGAGCTCCTACGAGCAGTACTTC. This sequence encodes CASSQERASSYEQYF.

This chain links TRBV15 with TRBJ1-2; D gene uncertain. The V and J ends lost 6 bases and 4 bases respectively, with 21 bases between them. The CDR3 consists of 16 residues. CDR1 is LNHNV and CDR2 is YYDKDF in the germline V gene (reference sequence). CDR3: CATSEGHSIVSYGYTF. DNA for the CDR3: TGTGCCACCAGTGAGGGCCATTCCATTGTGAGCTATGGCTACACCTTC.

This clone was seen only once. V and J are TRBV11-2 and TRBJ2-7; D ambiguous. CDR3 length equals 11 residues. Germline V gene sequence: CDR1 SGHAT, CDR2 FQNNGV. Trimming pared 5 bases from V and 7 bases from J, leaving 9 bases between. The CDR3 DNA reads TGTGCCAGCAGCCCTTCTATGGAGCAGTACTTC. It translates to CASSPSMEQYF.

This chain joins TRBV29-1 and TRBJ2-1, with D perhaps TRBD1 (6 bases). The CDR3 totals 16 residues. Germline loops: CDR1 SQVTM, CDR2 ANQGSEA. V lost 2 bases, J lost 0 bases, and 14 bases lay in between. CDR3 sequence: CSVERAGQSSYNEQFF. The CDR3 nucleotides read TGCAGCGTTGAAAGGGCAGGACAGAGCTCCTACAATGAGCAGTTCTTC.

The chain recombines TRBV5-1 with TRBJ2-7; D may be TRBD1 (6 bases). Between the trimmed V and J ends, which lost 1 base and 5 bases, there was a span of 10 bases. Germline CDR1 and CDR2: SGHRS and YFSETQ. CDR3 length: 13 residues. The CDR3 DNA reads TGCGCCAGCAGCTTGACCCACAGGGACGAGCAGTACTTC. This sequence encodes CASSLTHRDEQYF.

DNA of the CDR3: TGTGCCAGCAGTTCCGGCAGGGGTGACACCGGGGAGCTGTTTTTT. It encodes CASSSGRGDTGELFF. V usage is TRBV28 and J usage is TRBJ2-2; a weak D match, TRBD1 (6 bases). Germline V gene sequence: CDR1 MDHEN, CDR2 SYDVKM. This CDR3 comprises 15 residues. Trimming pared 4 bases from V and 3 bases from J, leaving 12 bases between.

The CDR3 region is CASTQGTASTDTQYF. The CDR3 DNA is TGTGCCAGCACTCAGGGGACAGCTAGCACAGATACGCAGTATTTT. J is TRBJ2-3 and V is TRBV2, with 7 bases fitting TRBD1. Trimming cost V 7 bases and J 0 bases; bases outside gene matches: 7. The germline gives CDR1 SNHLY, CDR2 FYNNEI. The CDR3 contains 15 residues.

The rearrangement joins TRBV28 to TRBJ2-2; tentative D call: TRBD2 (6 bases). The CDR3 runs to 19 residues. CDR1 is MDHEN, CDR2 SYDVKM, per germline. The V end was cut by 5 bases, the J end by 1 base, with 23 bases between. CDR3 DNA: TGTGCCAGCAGTCCGCATATCCGACTAGGTAGCGGGAACACCGGGGAGCTGTTTTTT. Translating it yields CASSPHIRLGSGNTGELFF.

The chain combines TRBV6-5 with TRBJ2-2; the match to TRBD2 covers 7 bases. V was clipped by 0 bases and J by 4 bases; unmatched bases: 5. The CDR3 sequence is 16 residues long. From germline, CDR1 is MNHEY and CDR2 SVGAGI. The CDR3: CASSYSREISTGELFF. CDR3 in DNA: TGTGCCAGCAGTTACTCGCGGGAGATTAGCACCGGGGAGCTGTTTTTT.

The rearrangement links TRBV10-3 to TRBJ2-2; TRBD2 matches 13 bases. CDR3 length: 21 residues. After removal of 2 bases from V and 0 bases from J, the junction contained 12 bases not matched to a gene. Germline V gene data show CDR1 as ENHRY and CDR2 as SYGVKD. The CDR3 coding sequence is TGTGCCATCAGTGAGCCGGCCCGAGGACTAGCGGGAGCCGCGAACACCGGGGAGCTGTTTTTT. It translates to CAISEPARGLAGAANTGELFF.

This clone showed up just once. In DNA form, the CDR3 reads TGCGCCAGCAGCCAATTGGTAGGACACCCCTACGAGCAGTACTTC. This encodes CASSQLVGHPYEQYF. The gene calls are TRBV4-1 and TRBJ2-7, with D tentatively TRBD1 (5 bases). The CDR3 extends over 15 amino acids. Germline V gene sequence: CDR1 MGHRA, CDR2 YSYEKL. The V end lost 2 bases, the J end lost 2 bases, and 13 bases lay between the germline ends.

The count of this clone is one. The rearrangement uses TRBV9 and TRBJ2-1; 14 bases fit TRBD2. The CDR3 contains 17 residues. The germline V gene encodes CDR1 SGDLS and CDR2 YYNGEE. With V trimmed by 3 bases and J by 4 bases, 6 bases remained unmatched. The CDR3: CASSAGTSGRFYNEQFF. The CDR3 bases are TGTGCCAGCAGCGCCGGGACTAGCGGGAGATTTTACAATGAGCAGTTCTTC.

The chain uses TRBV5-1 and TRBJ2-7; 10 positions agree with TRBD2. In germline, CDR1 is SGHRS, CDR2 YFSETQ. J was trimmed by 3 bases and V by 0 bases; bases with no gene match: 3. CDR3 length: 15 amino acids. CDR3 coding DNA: TGCGCCAGCAGCTTGGCTCTAGCGGGAGTCTACGAGCAGTACTTC. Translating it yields CASSLALAGVYEQYF.

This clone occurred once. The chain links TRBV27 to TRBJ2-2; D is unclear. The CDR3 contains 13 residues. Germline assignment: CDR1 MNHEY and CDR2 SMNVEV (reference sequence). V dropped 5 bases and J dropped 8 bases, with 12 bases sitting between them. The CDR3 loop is CASSDDARGELFF. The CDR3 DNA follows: TGTGCCAGCAGTGACGACGCACGGGGGGAGCTGTTTTTT.

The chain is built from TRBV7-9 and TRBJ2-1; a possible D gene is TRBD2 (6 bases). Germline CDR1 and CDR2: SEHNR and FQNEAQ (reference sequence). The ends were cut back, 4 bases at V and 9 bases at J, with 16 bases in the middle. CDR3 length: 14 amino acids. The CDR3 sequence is CASSYGGTLAEQFF. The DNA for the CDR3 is TGTGCCAGCAGCTACGGGGGAACGTTGGCTGAGCAGTTCTTC.

CDR3 nucleotides: TGTGCCAGCAGTTTACGGTTGACACAATCCTACGAGCAGTACTTC. It is translated as CASSLRLTQSYEQYF. This chain connects TRBV27 to TRBJ2-7; no clear D gene. V dropped 2 bases and J dropped 1 base, with 12 bases sitting between them. The CDR3 is made up of 15 amino acids. Germline V gene lookup returns CDR1 MNHEY and CDR2 SMNVEV (reference sequence).

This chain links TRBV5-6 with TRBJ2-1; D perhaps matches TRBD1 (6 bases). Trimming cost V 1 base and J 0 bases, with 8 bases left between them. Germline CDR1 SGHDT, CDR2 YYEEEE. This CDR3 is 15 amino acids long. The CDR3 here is CASSLTGSSYNEQFF. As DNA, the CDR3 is TGTGCCAGCAGCTTGACAGGGAGCTCCTACAATGAGCAGTTCTTC.

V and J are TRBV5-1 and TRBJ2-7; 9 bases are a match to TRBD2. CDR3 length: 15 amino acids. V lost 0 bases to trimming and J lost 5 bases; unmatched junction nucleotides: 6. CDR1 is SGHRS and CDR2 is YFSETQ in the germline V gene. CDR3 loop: CASSLASGRIHEQYF. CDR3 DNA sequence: TGCGCCAGCAGCTTGGCGAGCGGGAGGATCCACGAGCAGTACTTC.

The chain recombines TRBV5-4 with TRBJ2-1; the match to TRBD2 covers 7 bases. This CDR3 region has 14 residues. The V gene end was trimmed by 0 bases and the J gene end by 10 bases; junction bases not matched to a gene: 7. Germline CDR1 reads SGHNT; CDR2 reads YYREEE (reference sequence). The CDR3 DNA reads TGTGCCAGCAGCTTGGTGGCTAGCGGAATGGAGCAGTTCTTC. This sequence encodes CASSLVASGMEQFF.